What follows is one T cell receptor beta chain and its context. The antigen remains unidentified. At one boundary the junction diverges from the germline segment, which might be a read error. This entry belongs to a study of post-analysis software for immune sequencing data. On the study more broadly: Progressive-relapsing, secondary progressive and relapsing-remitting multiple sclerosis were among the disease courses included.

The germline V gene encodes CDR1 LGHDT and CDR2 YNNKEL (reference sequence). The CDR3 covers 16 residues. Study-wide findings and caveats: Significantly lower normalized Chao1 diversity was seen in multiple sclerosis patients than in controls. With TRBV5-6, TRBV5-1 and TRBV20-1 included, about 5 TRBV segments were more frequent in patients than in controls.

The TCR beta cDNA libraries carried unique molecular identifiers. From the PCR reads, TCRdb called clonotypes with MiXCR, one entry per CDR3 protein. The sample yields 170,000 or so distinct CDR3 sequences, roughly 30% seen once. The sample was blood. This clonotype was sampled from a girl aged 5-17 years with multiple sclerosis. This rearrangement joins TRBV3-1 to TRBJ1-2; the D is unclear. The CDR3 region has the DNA TGTGCCTGCAGCCAAGAGCAAACGGGCGCCAACTATGGCTACACCTTC. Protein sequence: CACSQEQTGANYGYTF. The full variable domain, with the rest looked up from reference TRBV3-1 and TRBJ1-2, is DTAVSQTPKYLVTQMGNDKSIKCEQNLGHDTMYWYKQDSKKFLKIMFSYNNKELIINETVPNRFSPKSPDKAHLNLHINSLELGDSAVYFCACSQEQTGANYGYTFGSGTRLTVV.